This record covers a single T cell receptor (beta chain). CDR3 length equals 15 residues. Trimming left V 2 bases short and J 4 bases short, with 13 bases between. Germline lookup yields CDR1 SGHDT and CDR2 YYEEEE. The data belong to a study of cytomegalovirus exposure and HLA in healthy donors. Study background: Across more than 350 genotyped donors, more than 75% landed in the Caucasian-associated ancestry cluster.

PCR was performed using 60 Vbeta and 13 Jbeta primers. Using immunoSEQ multiplex PCR, the repertoire was profiled, and TCRdb retains in-frame clones only, with some absent. The sample holds 150,000 to 250,000 clones; roughly four fifths are singletons and the top ten take around 0.1%. The rearrangement uses TRBV5-6 and TRBJ2-1; D possibly corresponds to TRBD2 (6 bases). What was sequenced was PBMCs. The source of this sequence is a boy aged 2-9 years in good health and CMV-seronegative. In DNA, the CDR3 is TGTGCCAGCAGCTTTAGCGGAATCCTATACAATGAGCAGTTCTTC. Encoded protein: CASSFSGILYNEQFF. Supplemented by reference TRBV5-6 and TRBJ2-1, the full variable domain reads DAGVTQSPTHLIKTRGQQVTLRCSPKSGHDTVSWYQQALGQGPQFIFQYYEEEERQRGNFPDRFSGHQFPNYSSELNVNALLLGDSALYLCASSFSGILYNEQFFGPGTRLTVL.